This T cell receptor (beta chain) is drawn from a study of cytomegalovirus exposure and HLA in healthy donors. Primers for the PCR totalled 60 Vbeta and 13 Jbeta. Data came from immunoSEQ multiplex PCR; TCRdb stores just in-frame clones and leaves some out. Here the sample spans some 180,000 clones, approximately 78% being singletons. Details on this clone: The antigen remains undetermined.

Study-level results: Later analysis found that TCR beta chains associated with HLA were more clonally expanded than other, equally common chains. In a later analysis, TCR beta V- and J-gene trimming was associated with a missense DCLRE1C variant.

Trimming shortened V by 1 base and J by 4 bases, and 7 bases separated the two germline ends. CDR3 length: 13 residues. The germline CDR1 and CDR2 sequences are GTSNPN and SVGIG (reference sequence). The chain has TRBV30 and TRBJ2-2; unclear D gene. Sequencing was carried out using PBMCs. The source is a woman between 18 and 29 years old in good health and CMV-seronegative. CDR3 sequence: CAWSASPTGELFF. CDR3 DNA: TGTGCCTGGAGTGCTAGTCCCACCGGGGAGCTGTTTTTT.